This TCR beta chain was obtained from a study of T cell repertoires in cytomegalovirus infection. In its sample, this clonotype was seen many times. As yet, its antigen is unknown. TCRdb reprocessed the reads with MiXCR, giving one entry per CDR3 protein. The repertoire holds around 100,000 distinct CDR3 sequences, with over 40% as singletons. V shed 3 bases, J shed 2 bases, and the junction held 7 bases outside the gene matches. Germline CDR1 is SGHVS and CDR2 is FNYEAQ. This CDR3 is built from 16 residues. The source of this sequence is a human donor in good health (CMV status not recorded). Some clones in this sample may be carry-over from other donors' samples. The sequenced sample was CD8+ T cells from cultured PBMCs, obtained from culture after CMV antigen stimulation. V gene TRBV7-6 combines with J gene TRBJ2-3, with 8 bases lining up with TRBD2. The CDR3 DNA reads TGTGCCAGCAGCTTTACCACGGGACTAGACACAGATACGCAGTATTTT. Residues: CASSFTTGLDTDTQYF. Together with reference TRBV7-6 and TRBJ2-3, the CDR3 gives the full variable domain: GAGVSQSPRYKVTKRGQDVALRCDPISGHVSLYWYRQALGQGPEFLTYFNYEAQQDKSGLPNDRFSAERPEGSISTLTIQRTEQRDSAMYRCASSFTTGLDTDTQYFGPGTRLTVL.